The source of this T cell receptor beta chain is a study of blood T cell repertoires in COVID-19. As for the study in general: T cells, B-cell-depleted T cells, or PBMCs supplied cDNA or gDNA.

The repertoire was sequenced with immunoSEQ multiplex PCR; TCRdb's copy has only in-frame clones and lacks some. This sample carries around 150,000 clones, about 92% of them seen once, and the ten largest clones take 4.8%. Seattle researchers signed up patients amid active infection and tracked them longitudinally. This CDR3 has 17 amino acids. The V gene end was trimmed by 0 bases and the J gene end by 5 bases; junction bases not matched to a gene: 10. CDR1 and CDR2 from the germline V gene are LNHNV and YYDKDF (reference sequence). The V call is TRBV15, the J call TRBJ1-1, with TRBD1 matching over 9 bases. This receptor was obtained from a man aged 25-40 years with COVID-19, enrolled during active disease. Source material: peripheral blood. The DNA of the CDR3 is TGTGCCACCAGCAGAGAGGGGACAGGGTGGCCGAATACTGAAGCTTTCTTT. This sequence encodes CATSREGTGWPNTEAFF.